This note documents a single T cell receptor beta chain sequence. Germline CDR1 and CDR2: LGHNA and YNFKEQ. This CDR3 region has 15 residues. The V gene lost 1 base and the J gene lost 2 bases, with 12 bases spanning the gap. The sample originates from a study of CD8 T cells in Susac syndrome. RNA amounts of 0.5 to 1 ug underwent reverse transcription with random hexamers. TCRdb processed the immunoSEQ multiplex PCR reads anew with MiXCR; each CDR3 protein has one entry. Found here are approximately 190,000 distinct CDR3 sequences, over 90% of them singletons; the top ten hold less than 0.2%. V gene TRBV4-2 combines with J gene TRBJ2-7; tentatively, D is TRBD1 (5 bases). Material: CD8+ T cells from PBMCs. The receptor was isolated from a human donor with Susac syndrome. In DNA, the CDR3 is TGTGCCAGCAGCCAAGGGCAGCAGGGAACCTACGAGCAGTACTTC. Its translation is CASSQGQQGTYEQYF.